The 22 T cell receptor beta chains below come from one sample, sequenced in a study of blood T cell repertoires in COVID-19. Using immunoSEQ multiplex PCR, the repertoire was profiled, and TCRdb retains in-frame clones only, with some absent. Here the sample spans roughly 250,000 clones, about three quarters being singletons. Sequencing was performed on peripheral blood. Source of these receptors: a woman over 75 with acute or convalescent COVID-19.

Only a few counts were recorded for this clone. This chain uses TRBV7-8 with TRBJ2-1, with D possibly TRBD1 on 5 matching bases. Germline V gives CDR1 SGHVS, CDR2 FQNEAQ. This CDR3 has 15 amino acids. V lost 3 bases and J lost 0, with 9 bases in between. This CDR3 reads CASSLRQSSYNEQFF. The CDR3 DNA follows: TGTGCCAGCAGCTTGCGACAGAGCTCCTACAATGAGCAGTTCTTC.

This clone was picked up many times. The chain has TRBV24-1 and TRBJ1-2; no definite D call. The CDR3 totals 15 residues. Germline V gene sequence: CDR1 KGHDR, CDR2 SFDVKD. Trimming took 3 bases from V and 5 from J, leaving 15 bases between them. CDR3 coding DNA: TGTGCCACCAGTGATCCAAAGACCGGGTTTTATGGCTACACCTTC. Its protein product is CATSDPKTGFYGYTF.

The sample holds one count of this clone. J is TRBJ1-5 and V is TRBV19, with 8 bases that match TRBD1. Trimming at V came to 7 bases and at J to 3 bases, leaving 8 bases not matched to a gene. The V gene's germline CDR1 is LNHDA and CDR2 SQIVND (reference sequence). This CDR3 region has 15 residues. CDR3 DNA sequence: TGTGCCAGTACCCTGGACAGGGTTCTCAATCAGCCCCAGCATTTT. Encoded protein: CASTLDRVLNQPQHF.

The chain carries TRBV5-5 and TRBJ1-5, with D unclear. V was pared by 0 bases and J by 3 bases, with 10 bases between. CDR3 size: 15 residues. The germline gives CDR1 SGHKS, CDR2 YYEKEE (reference sequence). CDR3 bases: TGTGCCAGCAGCTTGGTGGCAGGCACCAATCAGCCCCAGCATTTT. Amino acids: CASSLVAGTNQPQHF.

This clone was observed once. V usage is TRBV6-5 and J usage is TRBJ1-2; TRBD1 matches at 8 bases. CDR3 size: 14 residues. The trim removed 8 bases at V and 0 bases at J, leaving 5 bases unmatched. The germline V gene has CDR1 MNHEY and CDR2 SVGAGI. The CDR3 loop reads CASARGQTNYGYTF. The CDR3, as DNA: TGTGCCAGCGCCAGGGGGCAAACTAACTATGGCTACACCTTC.

This clone turned up a few times. The chain couples TRBV19 to TRBJ2-2; 12 bases map to TRBD2. The CDR3 extends over 14 amino acids. J was trimmed by 5 bases and V by 6 bases; bases with no gene match: 1. The germline gives CDR1 LNHDA, CDR2 SQIVND (reference sequence). The CDR3 sequence: CASRTSGSTGELFF. DNA for the CDR3: TGTGCCAGTAGGACTAGCGGGAGTACCGGGGAGCTGTTTTTT.

This chain connects TRBV7-2 to TRBJ2-7; 8 bases line up with TRBD1. CDR1 SGHTA and CDR2 FQGNSA come from the germline V gene. V was pared by 3 bases and J by 3 bases, with 4 bases of the junction left unmatched. This CDR3 has 14 residues. The CDR3 DNA sequence: TGTGCCAGCAGCTTTACAGGGGGAGGCTACGAGCAGTACTTC. Encoded protein: CASSFTGGGYEQYF.

V gene TRBV28 combines with J gene TRBJ1-1; 12 bases are a match to TRBD1. J was trimmed by 1 base and V by 6 bases; bases with no gene match: 6. CDR1 and CDR2 from the germline V gene are MDHEN and SYDVKM. CDR3 size: 16 residues. The CDR3 sequence is CASRPGTGGRNTEAFF. The CDR3 DNA is TGTGCCAGCAGACCCGGGACAGGGGGCAGGAACACTGAAGCTTTCTTT.

The rearrangement uses TRBV20-1 and TRBJ1-4; the D is unclear. Germline CDR1 DFQATT, CDR2 SNEGSKA (reference sequence). The CDR3 has 11 amino acids. The germline V and J ends were trimmed by 4 bases and 7 bases, with 7 bases remaining between them. CDR3 amino acids: CSATRGEKLFF. For the CDR3, the DNA is TGCAGTGCTACCCGGGGTGAAAAACTGTTTTTT.

The CDR3 DNA follows: TGTGCCAGCAGCTTAGACAGGAACTCTGGAAACACCATATATTTT. Protein sequence: CASSLDRNSGNTIYF. The J gene is TRBJ1-3, the V gene TRBV7-9; TRBD1 is a possible D gene (5 bases). Germline loops: CDR1 SEHNR, CDR2 FQNEAQ (reference sequence). Trimming took off 1 base at V and 0 bases at J, with 7 bases between the two ends. The CDR3 totals 15 residues.

The CDR3 reads CASSSGGGLDIQYF. CDR3 sequence (DNA): TGCGCCAGCAGCTCTGGAGGTGGACTGGACATTCAGTACTTC. The rearrangement links TRBV5-1 to TRBJ2-4; weak D call: TRBD2 (5 bases). Trimming cost V 3 bases and J 8 bases, with 15 bases left between them. Germline assignment: CDR1 SGHRS and CDR2 YFSETQ. This CDR3 spans 14 amino acids. The variable domain in full, with the rest retrieved from reference TRBV5-1 and TRBJ2-4, is KAGVTQTPRYLIKTRGQQVTLSCSPISGHRSVSWYQQTPGQGLQFLFEYFSETQRNKGNFPGRFSGRQFSNSRSEMNVSTLELGDSALYLCASSSGGGLDIQYFGAGTRLSVL.

J is TRBJ1-2 and V is TRBV3-1 (or the pseudogene TRBV3-2); D uncertain. Germline values: CDR1 LGHDT, CDR2 YNNKEL (reference sequence). V lost 4 bases to trimming and J lost 8 bases, with 14 bases between them. This CDR3 contains 13 residues. CDR3 in DNA: TGTGCCAGCAGCCCCGACATATCAGGAGGCTACACCTTC. Protein: CASSPDISGGYTF.

The CDR3 region is CASSLTGTGVTDTQYF. DNA for the CDR3: TGTGCCAGCAGCTTAACGGGGACAGGGGTCACAGATACGCAGTATTTT. The chain joins TRBV7-3 to TRBJ2-3; 10 bases fit TRBD1. CDR1 and CDR2 from the germline V gene are SGHTA and FQGTGA. The J segment lost 2 bases and the V segment lost 0 bases, leaving 2 bases of the junction unmatched. This CDR3 has 16 residues.

The CDR3 bases are TGTGCCAGCAGTGAAGGAGGGCTCGGTGAAAAACTGTTTTTT. Protein: CASSEGGLGEKLFF. The V call is TRBV6-1, the J call TRBJ1-4; D is unresolved. CDR3 length: 14 amino acids. CDR1 is MNHNS and CDR2 is SASEGT in the germline V gene. V was cut by 1 base and J by 7 bases, with 10 bases left in between.

The genes are TRBV3-1 (or the pseudogene TRBV3-2) and TRBJ2-1; no reliable D call. This CDR3 region has 13 residues. CDR1 is LGHDT and CDR2 is YNNKEL in the germline V gene (reference sequence). V lost 1 base to trimming and J lost 7 bases, with 8 bases between them. CDR3 sequence (DNA): TGTGCCAGCAGCCAAGGTTCGCAGAATGAGCAGTTCTTC. Protein: CASSQGSQNEQFF.

This clone was counted a single time. The rearrangement links TRBV28 to TRBJ1-1, with a weak D call TRBD1 (5 bases). The CDR3 is made up of 15 amino acids. Looked up from germline, CDR1 is MDHEN and CDR2 is SYDVKM. V was cut by 6 bases and J by 2 bases, with 16 bases left in between. The CDR3 loop is CASSYHGGANTEAFF. CDR3 nucleotide sequence: TGTGCCAGCAGCTACCACGGTGGGGCTAACACTGAAGCTTTCTTT.

This clone is labeled medium-sized. This CDR3 is CASSPTLFGQGDYGYTF. The CDR3 DNA is TGTGCCAGCAGCCCCACTTTATTCGGACAGGGTGACTATGGCTACACCTTC. The chain recombines TRBV7-6 with TRBJ1-2; 8 bases match TRBD1. V dropped 5 bases and J dropped 3; count of bases not matched to a gene: 14. CDR1 is SGHVS, CDR2 FNYEAQ, per germline. The CDR3 is 17 amino acids.

This chain links TRBV5-4 with TRBJ1-4; D perhaps matches TRBD1 (5 bases). The CDR3 runs to 15 residues. V was cut by 2 bases and J by 4 bases, with 12 bases left in between. CDR1 is SGHNT, CDR2 YYREEE, per germline (reference sequence). The DNA for the CDR3 is TGTGCCAGCAGCTTATCTGCCGGGGGTAATGAAAAACTGTTTTTT. Translated: CASSLSAGGNEKLFF.

The chain is built from TRBV25-1 and TRBJ1-2; 10 bases match TRBD1. The CDR3 is 13 amino acids. With 6 bases clipped from V and 6 bases from J, the junction kept 4 bases outside the gene matches. Germline V CDR1 and CDR2: MGHDK, SYGVNS. DNA of the CDR3: TGTGCCAGCAGGGAAGGGACAGGGGATGGCTACACCTTC. It specifies CASREGTGDGYTF.

This clone was counted between two and nine times. The identical CDR3 is also encoded by other nucleotide sequences in the sample. The gene calls are TRBV7-2 and TRBJ2-1; 7 positions match TRBD1. Trimming cost V 4 bases and J 4 bases; bases outside gene matches: 4. The V gene's germline CDR1 is SGHTA and CDR2 FQGNSA. The CDR3 spans 14 residues. In nucleotides, the CDR3 is TGTGCCAGCAGCTCCGACAGGGCTTACAATGAGCAGTTCTTC. Residues: CASSSDRAYNEQFF.

This clone appeared once. V usage is TRBV30 and J usage is TRBJ1-3; unclear D gene. The CDR3 is 12 amino acids. CDR1 GTSNPN and CDR2 SVGIG come from the germline V gene (reference sequence). The V end lost 7 bases, the J end lost 1 base, and 8 bases lay between the germline ends. CDR3 protein: CAYQISGNTIYF. The CDR3 DNA sequence: TGTGCCTACCAGATTTCTGGAAACACCATATATTTT.

This clone has only a few counts. The chain carries TRBV19 and TRBJ1-2, with D perhaps matching TRBD1 (6 bases). Trimming took 3 bases from V and 2 from J, leaving 16 bases between them. This CDR3 has 16 residues. Germline CDR1 and CDR2: LNHDA and SQIVND (reference sequence). CDR3 region: CASSIPPSTGNYGYTF. The CDR3 DNA follows: TGTGCCAGTAGTATCCCCCCCTCGACAGGAAACTATGGCTACACCTTC. Filled out from reference TRBV19 and TRBJ1-2, the complete variable domain reads DGGITQSPKYLFRKEGQNVTLSCEQNLNHDAMYWYRQDPGQGLRLIYYSQIVNDFQKGDIAEGYSVSREKKESFPLTVTSAQKNPTAFYLCASSIPPSTGNYGYTFGSGTRLTVV.